These 20 T cell receptor beta chains originate from one sample sequenced in a study of regulatory T cells in long-lasting Graves disease. Arm-PCR of CDR3 regions and iRepertoire HTBI primers were the basis on which TCR beta libraries were built. MiXCR, run by TCRdb on the multiplex PCR reads, gives a single entry per CDR3 protein. Of hundreds of thousands of distinct CDR3 sequences listed, less than 20% are singletons. Described time point: newly diagnosed GD, antithyroid drugs for less than 3 months. Construction of the TCR library relied on RNA isolated from PBMCs. The sample was also reused in another study, on T cells in Graves' hyperthyroidism and ophthalmopathy.

This material consisted of peripheral blood mononuclear cells (PBMCs), taken at new diagnosis, from a patient treated with antithyroid drugs. The receptor source for this set is a woman in her twenties or thirties with Graves disease.

The rearrangement uses TRBV7-2 and TRBJ2-1, with TRBD2 matching over 7 bases. Looked up from germline, CDR1 is SGHTA and CDR2 is FQGNSA. V lost 5 bases, J lost 0 bases, and 7 bases stayed unmatched. The CDR3 length is 16 residues. Written as DNA, the CDR3 is TGTGCCAGCAGCGAGGGCGGGAGCCGCTCCTACAATGAGCAGTTCTTC. Encoded protein: CASSEGGSRSYNEQFF. The full variable domain, with the rest looked up from reference TRBV7-2 and TRBJ2-1, is GAGVSQSPSNKVTEKGKDVELRCDPISGHTALYWYRQSLGQGLEFLIYFQGNSAPDKSGLPSDRFSAERTGGSVSTLTIQRTQQEDSAVYLCASSEGGSRSYNEQFFGPGTRLTVL.

V usage is TRBV4-1 and J usage is TRBJ2-1; 11 bases are a match to TRBD1. Germline loops: CDR1 MGHRA, CDR2 YSYEKL. The V gene end was trimmed by 3 bases and the J gene end by 10 bases; junction bases not matched to a gene: 14. This CDR3 region has 17 residues. Here the CDR3 DNA reads TGCGCCAGCAGCCACCACGATGGGGGACAGGGGGTCAGGGAGCAGTTCTTC. Translation: CASSHHDGGQGVREQFF.

This clonotype came up many times. The rearrangement uses TRBV28 and TRBJ1-1, with 7 positions matching TRBD1. V lost 5 bases to trimming and J lost 2 bases; unmatched junction nucleotides: 8. The CDR3 is 15 amino acids. The germline V gene has CDR1 MDHEN and CDR2 SYDVKM. Written as DNA, the CDR3 is TGTGCCAGCAGTCCCCGGGACAGAGAAAACACTGAAGCTTTCTTT. Its translation: CASSPRDRENTEAFF.

This clonotype was recorded only once. V is TRBV3-1 and J is TRBJ2-7; D is unclear. The CDR3 spans 15 residues. Germline V gene lookup returns CDR1 LGHDT and CDR2 YNNKEL (reference sequence). The germline V and J ends were trimmed by 0 bases and 6 bases, with 15 bases remaining between them. The DNA of the CDR3 is TGTGCCAGCAGCCAAGAGGTGGCTCTAGACGGCGAGCAGTACTTC. It translates to CASSQEVALDGEQYF.

This chain joins TRBV28 and TRBJ1-5; a weak D match, TRBD1 (5 bases). Trimming took 1 base from V and 6 from J, leaving 13 bases between them. Germline V lookup: CDR1 MDHEN, CDR2 SYDVKM. The CDR3 is 15 residues long. The CDR3 DNA reads as TGTGCCAGCAGTTTATCGACTTTGGGGGGTCAGCCCCAGCATTTT. It codes for CASSLSTLGGQPQHF.

This clonotype turned up a few times. V usage is TRBV4-1 and J usage is TRBJ1-5, with D unresolved. V lost 0 bases and J 3 bases, leaving 9 bases between the germline ends. CDR1 and CDR2 (germline): MGHRA, YSYEKL. CDR3 length equals 15 residues. CDR3 loop: CASSQDQLVNQPQHF. In DNA form, the CDR3 reads TGCGCCAGCAGCCAAGATCAACTAGTCAATCAGCCCCAGCATTTT.

This clonotype was observed many times. This chain connects TRBV4-1 to TRBJ2-5, with TRBD2 matching over 12 bases. Per the germline V gene, CDR1 is MGHRA and CDR2 is YSYEKL. The ends lost 5 bases at V and 5 bases at J; junction bases unmatched: 6. The CDR3 runs 15 residues. DNA for the CDR3: TGCGCCAGCAGCGAGGGGACTAGCGGGTTTGAGACCCAGTACTTC. Translated: CASSEGTSGFETQYF.

This clonotype was counted ten times or more. The V gene is TRBV27, the J gene TRBJ2-7, with D hard to call. V gave up 6 bases and J gave up 3 bases, with 12 bases separating them. The CDR3 is 13 residues long. In germline, CDR1 is MNHEY, CDR2 SMNVEV (reference sequence). The CDR3 is CASRIMGSYEQYF. CDR3 bases: TGTGCCAGCAGAATTATGGGCAGCTACGAGCAGTACTTC.

Only a few counts were recorded for this clonotype. This sequence joins TRBV6-9 and TRBJ1-2, with D unresolved. The CDR3 runs 13 residues. Trimming removed 3 bases from V and 4 bases from J, with 9 bases in between. The germline CDR1 and CDR2 sequences are MNHGY and SVAAGI. CDR3 nucleotide sequence: TGTGCCAGCAGTTACAACGGCAGCTATGGCTACACCTTC. Its protein is CASSYNGSYGYTF.

The genes are TRBV5-1 and TRBJ1-2; D remains ambiguous. V was cut by 1 base and J by 2 bases, with 12 bases left in between. This CDR3 has 15 residues. Germline CDR1 and CDR2: SGHRS and YFSETQ. The CDR3 loop is CASSLWRQENYGYTF. The CDR3 DNA follows: TGCGCCAGCAGCTTGTGGAGGCAGGAAAACTATGGCTACACCTTC.

This clonotype was counted a few times. This chain links TRBV30 with TRBJ2-7, with 7 bases fitting TRBD1. V gave up 4 bases and J gave up 5 bases; unmatched junction bases: 11. The CDR3 is 14 residues long. Germline CDR1 reads GTSNPN; CDR2 reads SVGIG (reference sequence). CDR3 loop: CAWKDRWGNDEQYF. CDR3 DNA: TGTGCCTGGAAGGACAGGTGGGGTAATGACGAGCAGTACTTC.

This clonotype was detected many times. CDR3 sequence: CASSSTGISNQPQHF. The CDR3 coding sequence is TGTGCCAGCAGTAGCACAGGGATTAGCAATCAGCCCCAGCATTTT. This chain joins TRBV2 and TRBJ1-5, with a tentative D call TRBD1 (6 bases). V lost 5 bases to trimming and J lost 0 bases, with 11 bases between them. Germline-derived CDR1 and CDR2 are SNHLY and FYNNEI. CDR3 size: 15 residues.

Points on this clonotype: This may stem from a read error, because a much larger clone lies one nucleotide away. The V call is TRBV6-2 or TRBV6-3, the J call TRBJ2-7, with D tentatively TRBD1 or TRBD2 (5 bases each). Germline V gene data show CDR1 as MNHEY and CDR2 as SVGEGT. V was clipped by 4 bases and J by 5 bases, with 15 bases between them. The CDR3 contains 14 residues. Here the CDR3 DNA reads TGTGCCAGCAGTTCCGGGACCGCGGCCAACGAGCAGTACTTC. Its translation is CASSSGTAANEQYF.

This clonotype was picked up many times. The chain employs TRBV2 and TRBJ2-1; the D gene is possibly TRBD1 (6 bases). Deletions cut 6 bases from V and 0 bases from J, with 18 bases between. The CDR3 runs 17 residues. Germline CDR1 is SNHLY and CDR2 is FYNNEI. The CDR3 sequence: CASRRAAYRDSYNEQFF. CDR3 coding DNA: TGTGCCAGCAGAAGGGCAGCATACAGGGACTCCTACAATGAGCAGTTCTTC.

This clonotype was detected many times. The genes are TRBV28 and TRBJ2-7; D gene uncertain. The V gene's germline CDR1 is MDHEN and CDR2 SYDVKM. Trimming stripped 4 bases from V and 2 bases from J, with 9 bases between. This CDR3 spans 13 amino acids. CDR3 loop: CASSSTQTYEQYF. As DNA, the CDR3 is TGTGCCAGCAGTTCAACACAAACCTACGAGCAGTACTTC.

This clonotype was picked up many times. The CDR3 here is CASSAYKGDGVDTEAFF. CDR3 DNA sequence: TGTGCCAGCAGCGCCTACAAGGGTGACGGGGTGGACACTGAAGCTTTCTTT. The chain links TRBV7-2 to TRBJ1-1; D call uncertain. The CDR3 length is 17 residues. Trimming took 5 bases from V and 3 from J, leaving 22 bases between them. The germline CDR1 and CDR2 sequences are SGHTA and FQGNSA. Full variable domain (outside the CDR3, taken from reference TRBV7-2 and TRBJ1-1): GAGVSQSPSNKVTEKGKDVELRCDPISGHTALYWYRQSLGQGLEFLIYFQGNSAPDKSGLPSDRFSAERTGGSVSTLTIQRTQQEDSAVYLCASSAYKGDGVDTEAFFGQGTRLTVV.

This clonotype was seen ten or more times. J is TRBJ2-7 and V is TRBV28; 7 nucleotides match TRBD2. V trimming: 6 bases; J trimming: 5 bases; junction bases outside the gene matches: 7. The CDR3 spans 13 residues. The V gene's germline CDR1 is MDHEN and CDR2 SYDVKM. The CDR3 sequence is CASSQLATHEQYF. The CDR3 nucleotides are TGTGCCAGCAGCCAACTAGCGACTCACGAGCAGTACTTC.

This sequence joins TRBV20-1 and TRBJ2-6, with D possibly being TRBD1 (5 bases). Looked up from germline, CDR1 is DFQATT and CDR2 is SNEGSKA (reference sequence). The CDR3 runs to 16 residues. Trimming pared 5 bases from V and 4 bases from J, leaving 18 bases between. The DNA for the CDR3 is TGCAGTGCTCCTACCTATAGGGGCTCCGGGGCCAACGTCCTGACTTTC. Residues: CSAPTYRGSGANVLTF.

This clonotype was detected once. The chain couples TRBV27 to TRBJ2-7, with D unclear. The CDR3 runs 13 residues. From germline, CDR1 is MNHEY and CDR2 SMNVEV (reference sequence). V shed 3 bases and J shed 6 bases, with 12 bases lying between them. The CDR3 reads CASSLVGFGEQYF. The CDR3 coding sequence is TGTGCCAGCAGTTTGGTCGGGTTCGGCGAGCAGTACTTC.

The chain is built from TRBV12-3 or TRBV12-4 and TRBJ1-1; unclear D gene. Trimming removed 3 bases at V and 7 bases at J, with 18 bases between. The CDR3 contains 15 residues. This CDR3 is CASSFPGGRKIEAFF. The DNA of the CDR3 is TGTGCCAGCAGTTTTCCGGGAGGCAGGAAGATTGAAGCTTTCTTT.